This T cell receptor (beta chain) was recorded in a study of blood T cell repertoires in COVID-19. Across the whole study: Sites across the United States, Italy and Spain contributed samples from acute and convalescent COVID-19. Sources were T cells, B-cell-depleted T cells, or PBMCs; the material itself was cDNA or gDNA.

In the authors' workflow: It was from reference gene primer amplification that nucleated cell counts were estimated. Some clones are missing from TCRdb's copy, which holds only in-frame ones; the method was immunoSEQ multiplex PCR. That table gives V, J and clone size, and the DNA gave D and trimming. The sample gives approximately 400,000 clones, around 90% of which show up once; 0.95% to 1.5% is in the top ten. The source is a man in his forties with acute or convalescent COVID-19. The sequencing input was peripheral blood.

CDR3 amino acids: CAWSSVYGYTF. The CDR3 bases are TGTGCCTGGAGTTCTGTGTATGGCTACACCTTC. V gene TRBV30 combines with J gene TRBJ1-2; no definite D call. V lost 2 bases to trimming and J lost 5 bases, with 6 bases between them. CDR1 is GTSNPN and CDR2 is SVGIG in the germline V gene (reference sequence). CDR3 size: 11 residues.